One sample yielded the 31 T cell receptor beta chains listed below, sequenced in a study of response to subunit inactivated influenza vaccine (dated by TCRdb to the late 2010s). Library prep was done by RT-PCR. The listed sequencing device is Illumina HiSeq 2500. TCRdb reanalyzed the raw reads on its own, using fastp at Q25 for trimming and MiXCR for clone calling, and kept in-frame beta chains. A single entry per CDR3 protein holds the most common genes and DNA from its merged rows. This sample gives about 830,000 distinct CDR3 sequences in total; 18% of them show up just once. The ten largest make up about 11% of the sample. The sequencing here drew on PBMCs from blood, taken 5 to 6 days after vaccination. These receptors were obtained from a man aged 45 to 65 who received an inactivated influenza vaccine. Donor details come from another sample of the same person, matched by shared clones.

This clonotype was observed many times. The chain carries TRBV20-1 and TRBJ1-2; D might be TRBD1 (6 bases). Germline CDR1 and CDR2: DFQATT and SNEGSKA (reference sequence). V dropped 3 bases and J dropped 4 bases, with 15 bases sitting between them. The CDR3 length is 14 residues. Here the CDR3 DNA reads TGCAGTGCTAGCGAACAGGGATCCTCCTATGGCTACACCTTC. Protein: CSASEQGSSYGYTF.

The genes are TRBV28 and TRBJ2-2; D not certain. The germline V gene encodes CDR1 MDHEN and CDR2 SYDVKM. The CDR3 sequence is 13 residues long. V lost 10 bases to trimming and J lost 0 bases, with 9 bases between them. CDR3 coding DNA: TGTGCCACCTTACTAACGAACACCGGGGAGCTGTTTTTT. Its protein is CATLLTNTGELFF.

This chain uses TRBV5-1 with TRBJ2-6; D is uncertain. The length of the CDR3 is 16 residues. V lost 1 base, J lost 0 bases, and 8 bases lay in between. Germline CDR1 is SGHRS and CDR2 is YFSETQ. The CDR3 DNA is TGCGCCAGCAGCTTGAACGTATTCTCTGGGGCCAACGTCCTGACTTTC. This encodes CASSLNVFSGANVLTF.

V and J are TRBV10-3 and TRBJ2-1, with a possible D match to TRBD2 (6 bases). The germline CDR1 and CDR2 sequences are ENHRY and SYGVKD. V lost 0 bases and J 3 bases, leaving 12 bases between the germline ends. The CDR3 totals 16 residues. CDR3: CAISESTGGNYNEQFF. The CDR3 DNA reads TGTGCCATCAGTGAGTCGACTGGCGGGAACTACAATGAGCAGTTCTTC.

The chain employs TRBV6-1 and TRBJ2-3, with D possibly matching TRBD2 (5 bases). The CDR3 consists of 14 residues. The ends were cut back, 8 bases at V and 4 bases at J, with 16 bases in the middle. CDR1 and CDR2 from the germline V gene are MNHNS and SASEGT. The CDR3: CASRLEAQADTQYF. The CDR3 bases are TGTGCCAGCCGATTGGAGGCCCAGGCAGATACGCAGTATTTT.

V and J are TRBV14 and TRBJ2-5; D is perhaps TRBD1 or TRBD2 (7 bases each). CDR1 and CDR2 from the germline V gene are SGHDN and FVKESK. The length of the CDR3 is 14 residues. Trimming removed 4 bases from V and 4 bases from J, with 13 bases in between. CDR3 DNA: TGTGCCAGCAGCCCAGGGGGACTACGAGAGACCCAGTACTTC. Translating gives CASSPGGLRETQYF.

This sequence joins TRBV6-1 and TRBJ2-7; 8 bases align to TRBD2. Germline-derived CDR1 and CDR2 are MNHNS and SASEGT. This CDR3 has 15 amino acids. J gave up 2 bases and V 2 bases, and 5 bases lay outside the gene matches. CDR3 nucleotide sequence: TGTGCCAGCAGTGAAATGAGCGGGAGAGCCTACGAGCAGTACTTC. Amino acid sequence: CASSEMSGRAYEQYF.

This clonotype was counted ten times or more. V usage is TRBV28 and J usage is TRBJ2-5; 7 bases are a match to TRBD1. From germline, CDR1 is MDHEN and CDR2 SYDVKM. J was trimmed by 4 bases and V by 2 bases; bases with no gene match: 4. CDR3 length: 14 amino acids. CDR3 residues: CASSLPQGVETQYF. The CDR3 DNA is TGTGCCAGCAGTTTACCCCAGGGGGTAGAGACCCAGTACTTC.

In its sample, this clonotype was seen a few times. The CDR3 spells CASSLGGSSETEAFF. In DNA, the CDR3 is TGTGCCAGCAGCTTAGGAGGGTCCTCGGAGACTGAAGCTTTCTTT. This rearrangement joins TRBV7-8 to TRBJ1-1, with D hard to call. This CDR3 is built from 15 residues. CDR1 is SGHVS and CDR2 is FQNEAQ in the germline V gene. V lost 1 base, J lost 5 bases, and 14 bases lay in between.

The V and J genes are TRBV12-3 or TRBV12-4 and TRBJ2-7, with 11 bases matching TRBD2. The CDR3 runs to 16 residues. J lost 5 bases, V lost 5 bases, and 11 bases had no gene match. The CDR3 protein is CASSPLALAGAHEQYF. The CDR3 DNA reads TGTGCCAGCAGTCCCCTTGCACTAGCGGGAGCCCACGAGCAGTACTTC.

The rearrangement uses TRBV3-1 and TRBJ1-6; D remains unclear. The CDR3 runs to 14 residues. Germline V gene sequence: CDR1 LGHDT, CDR2 YNNKEL (reference sequence). V shed 4 bases and J shed 10 bases, with 14 bases lying between them. CDR3 residues: CASSLSPADSPLHF. DNA of the CDR3: TGTGCCAGCAGCCTAAGTCCGGCGGACTCACCCCTCCACTTT.

The chain uses TRBV20-1 and TRBJ2-3; D might be TRBD2 (5 bases). Germline V gene sequence: CDR1 DFQATT, CDR2 SNEGSKA (reference sequence). This CDR3 has 14 residues. The CDR3 sequence is CSGGWDESTDTQYF. The CDR3 coding sequence is TGCAGCGGCGGGTGGGATGAAAGCACAGATACGCAGTATTTT.

The chain has TRBV7-6 and TRBJ2-7; D is possibly TRBD1 or TRBD2 (5 bases each). Trimming removed 0 bases from V and 0 bases from J, with 18 bases in between. The CDR3 has 18 residues. Germline CDR1 is SGHVS and CDR2 is FNYEAQ. The CDR3 DNA is TGTGCCAGCAGCTTAGCGCACTCGGGGCGGACGAGCTCCTACGAGCAGTACTTC. This sequence encodes CASSLAHSGRTSSYEQYF.

V usage is TRBV7-9 and J usage is TRBJ2-3, with D perhaps matching TRBD2 (5 bases). With 1 base removed from V and 6 bases from J, the gap between germline ends came to 17 bases. The V gene's germline CDR1 is SEHNR and CDR2 FQNEAQ (reference sequence). The CDR3 is made up of 16 amino acids. CDR3 bases: TGTGCCAGCAGCTTAGGACCTAGCTACCTCGGGGATACGCAGTATTTT. This encodes CASSLGPSYLGDTQYF.

This clonotype was counted only a few times. The chain joins TRBV7-2 to TRBJ2-1; a weak D match, TRBD2 (6 bases). The ends were cut back, 1 base at V and 2 bases at J, with 12 bases in the middle. This CDR3 has 16 residues. Germline V CDR1 and CDR2: SGHTA, FQGNSA. The CDR3 region has the DNA TGTGCCAGCAGCTTAGACCGGGACTGGACCTACAATGAGCAGTTCTTC. Translation gives CASSLDRDWTYNEQFF.

The chain joins TRBV5-1 to TRBJ2-7; TRBD2 matches 11 bases. The CDR3 covers 14 residues. Germline trimming cut 4 bases from V and 6 bases from J; bases unmatched to any gene: 6. Germline V gene sequence: CDR1 SGHRS, CDR2 YFSETQ. The CDR3 DNA is TGCGCCAGCAGCGTTGGGACTAGCGGTGGCGAGCAGTACTTC. As protein: CASSVGTSGGEQYF.

At least ten counts were recorded for this clonotype. The chain links TRBV6-1 to TRBJ2-7; 8 positions match TRBD1. The germline gives CDR1 MNHNS, CDR2 SASEGT. This CDR3 comprises 16 residues. Trimming took 5 bases from V and 4 from J; bases not matched to a gene: 13. The CDR3 DNA sequence: TGTGCCAGCAGTCCAGACAGGGGACAGAAACCTTACGAGCAGTACTTC. Translating it yields CASSPDRGQKPYEQYF.

This chain connects TRBV20-1 to TRBJ2-1; possible D gene TRBD2, 6 bases. There are 13 residues in the CDR3. CDR1 and CDR2 (germline): DFQATT, SNEGSKA (reference sequence). Trimming shortened V by 4 bases and J by 6 bases, and 13 bases separated the two germline ends. For the CDR3, the DNA is TGCAGTGCTAATGGTCCGCGGGGCAATGAGCAGTTCTTC. Translated: CSANGPRGNEQFF.

This sequence joins TRBV29-1 and TRBJ2-5, with 10 bases lining up with TRBD1. Germline-derived CDR1 and CDR2 are SQVTM and ANQGSEA. The CDR3 covers 15 residues. V was pared by 6 bases and J by 4 bases, with 11 bases of the junction left unmatched. This CDR3 reads CSVGRTGGKIETQYF. For the CDR3, the DNA is TGCAGCGTCGGTCGGACAGGGGGGAAAATAGAGACCCAGTACTTC.

J is TRBJ2-2 and V is TRBV10-3; D possibly corresponds to TRBD1 (6 bases). The V end was cut by 7 bases, the J end by 1 base, with 10 bases between. The CDR3 length is 14 residues. Germline CDR1 ENHRY, CDR2 SYGVKD. The CDR3: CAIKGQLNTGELFF. CDR3 nucleotides: TGTGCCATCAAAGGACAGTTGAACACCGGGGAGCTGTTTTTT.

DNA of the CDR3: TGTGCCAGCAGCCAAGGGCGGACGGATATCTATGGCTACACCTTC. It encodes CASSQGRTDIYGYTF. This chain uses TRBV14 with TRBJ1-2; no reliable D call. Per the germline V gene, CDR1 is SGHDN and CDR2 is FVKESK. Trimming shortened V by 1 base and J by 4 bases, and 13 bases separated the two germline ends. The CDR3 is 15 amino acids.

This clonotype has more than one count but fewer than ten. The chain has TRBV28 and TRBJ2-1, with TRBD2 identical over 13 bases. This CDR3 is built from 16 residues. Germline loops: CDR1 MDHEN, CDR2 SYDVKM. The J segment lost 7 bases and the V segment lost 7 bases, leaving 10 bases of the junction unmatched. Here the CDR3 reads CASKFSGTSGINEQFF. The CDR3 coding sequence is TGTGCCAGCAAGTTCTCCGGGACTAGCGGGATAAATGAGCAGTTCTTC.

The V gene is TRBV9, the J gene TRBJ2-3; a weak D match, TRBD1 (5 bases). Trimming left V 2 bases short and J 5 bases short, with 9 bases between. In germline, CDR1 is SGDLS, CDR2 YYNGEE. The CDR3 spans 13 residues. The CDR3 DNA reads as TGTGCCAGCAGCGTGGGGCGGATAGATACGCAGTATTTT. It translates to CASSVGRIDTQYF.

The rearrangement links TRBV20-1 to TRBJ2-1, with D perhaps given as TRBD1 or TRBD2 (5 bases each). The germline CDR1 and CDR2 sequences are DFQATT and SNEGSKA (reference sequence). Trimming removed 2 bases at V and 5 bases at J, with 16 bases between. The CDR3 length is 15 residues. CDR3 protein: CSARKGAGTDNEQFF. CDR3 bases: TGCAGTGCTAGAAAGGGAGCCGGGACGGACAATGAGCAGTTCTTC.

CDR3 bases: TGTGCCAGCAGCAGCGGTGGAGTTCGTCGAACAGATACGCAGTATTTT. Its protein is CASSSGGVRRTDTQYF. The chain uses TRBV5-4 and TRBJ2-3; perhaps TRBD2 as D (5 bases). V lost 4 bases to trimming and J lost 3 bases, with 18 bases between them. CDR1 and CDR2 (germline): SGHNT, YYREEE (reference sequence). The CDR3 is made up of 16 amino acids.

In its sample, this clonotype was seen a few times. V gene TRBV29-1 combines with J gene TRBJ2-7, with TRBD1 matching over 10 bases. The CDR3 contains 14 residues. Trimming took 1 base from V and 0 from J; bases not matched to a gene: 0. Germline V CDR1 and CDR2: SQVTM, ANQGSEA. The CDR3, as DNA: TGCAGCGTTGAAGGGACAGGGGGCTCCTACGAGCAGTACTTC. It specifies CSVEGTGGSYEQYF.

The chain employs TRBV30 and TRBJ1-2, with D hard to call. Trimming took off 3 bases at V and 8 bases at J, with 13 bases between the two ends. This CDR3 is 12 amino acids long. From germline, CDR1 is GTSNPN and CDR2 SVGIG (reference sequence). The CDR3 DNA sequence: TGTGCCTGGAGATACGGCGGGAGGGGCTACACCTTC. This gives the protein CAWRYGGRGYTF.

The chain combines TRBV3-1 with TRBJ2-5; tentatively, D is TRBD1 (5 bases). The CDR3 loop spans 15 amino acids. Germline V CDR1 and CDR2: LGHDT, YNNKEL (reference sequence). Trimming pared 1 base from V and 3 bases from J, leaving 12 bases between. DNA for the CDR3: TGTGCCAGCAGCCAAGGCAGGGTGTCCGAAGAGACCCAGTACTTC. It translates to CASSQGRVSEETQYF.

This clonotype was seen only a few times. The rearrangement joins TRBV9 to TRBJ1-1; TRBD1 might be the D (6 bases). Trimming stripped 0 bases from V and 3 bases from J, with 12 bases between. The CDR3 is 15 residues long. Germline values: CDR1 SGDLS, CDR2 YYNGEE. The CDR3 DNA reads TGTGCCAGCAGCGTAGAGGCCAGGGGTGACACTGAAGCTTTCTTT. Protein sequence: CASSVEARGDTEAFF.

This chain links TRBV3-1 with TRBJ1-5; 7 nucleotides agree with TRBD1. Germline V gene lookup returns CDR1 LGHDT and CDR2 YNNKEL (reference sequence). V dropped 4 bases and J dropped 5; count of bases not matched to a gene: 8. This CDR3 comprises 15 residues. This chain's CDR3 is CASSPRQGVHQPQHF. The CDR3 nucleotides read TGTGCCAGCAGCCCGAGACAGGGTGTACATCAGCCCCAGCATTTT.

This clonotype was detected a few times. The chain uses TRBV4-1 and TRBJ2-2, with a possible D match to TRBD1 (6 bases). V was pared by 4 bases and J by 3 bases, with 15 bases between. Germline loops: CDR1 MGHRA, CDR2 YSYEKL. This CDR3 comprises 16 residues. CDR3 nucleotide sequence: TGCGCCAGCAGCCTATCCCACAGGACAGACACCGGGGAGCTGTTTTTT. Translating it yields CASSLSHRTDTGELFF.